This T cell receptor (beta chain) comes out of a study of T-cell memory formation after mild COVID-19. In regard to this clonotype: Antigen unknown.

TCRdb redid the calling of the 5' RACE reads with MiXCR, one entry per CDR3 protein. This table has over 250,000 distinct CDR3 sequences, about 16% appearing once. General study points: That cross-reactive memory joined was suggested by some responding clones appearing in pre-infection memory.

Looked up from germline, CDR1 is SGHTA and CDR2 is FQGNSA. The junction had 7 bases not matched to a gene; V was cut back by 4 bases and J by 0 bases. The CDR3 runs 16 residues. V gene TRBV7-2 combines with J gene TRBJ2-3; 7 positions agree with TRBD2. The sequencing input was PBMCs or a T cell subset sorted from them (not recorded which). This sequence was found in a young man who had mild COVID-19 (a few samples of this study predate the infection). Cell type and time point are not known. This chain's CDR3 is CASSSYRRGSTDTQYF. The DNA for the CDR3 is TGTGCCAGCAGCTCCTATCGGCGGGGGAGCACAGATACGCAGTATTTT.